One and the same sample provided the 27 T cell receptor beta chains below, sequenced in a study of control samples from healthy donors and cancer patients (TCRdb year 2020). Libraries were built with the immunoSEQ multiplex PCR assay. The source is immuneACCESS, and TCRdb retained only in-frame sequences with V and J called. Part of the clones is not carried over; for the studies checked, unresolved V genes explain less than half of this, and the remainder is unexplained. The sample profile shows about 100,000 clones; approximately 84% of them were found once. Over 15% of the sample lies in the top ten. The sample taken for sequencing was blood. These receptor sequences come from a woman aged 50 to 60 in good health.

The chain recombines TRBV20-1 with TRBJ2-1; D unresolved. Germline values: CDR1 DFQATT, CDR2 SNEGSKA (reference sequence). V was trimmed by 7 bases and J by 0 bases, leaving 4 bases between them. The CDR3 has 11 residues. The CDR3 DNA follows: TGCAGTGGCCTCTCCTACAATGAGCAGTTCTTC. This gives the protein CSGLSYNEQFF.

In DNA, the CDR3 is TGTGCCAGCAGTGAAGAGGGCGTCTCCGGGGAGCTGTTTTTT. Protein product: CASSEEGVSGELFF. This chain links TRBV2 with TRBJ2-2; D remains unclear. Trimming shortened V by 1 base and J by 6 bases, and 9 bases separated the two germline ends. Looked up from germline, CDR1 is SNHLY and CDR2 is FYNNEI. This CDR3 is built from 14 residues.

V and J are TRBV2 and TRBJ1-4; TRBD1 might be the D (6 bases). From germline, CDR1 is SNHLY and CDR2 FYNNEI. Between the trimmed V and J ends, which lost 7 bases and 6 bases, there was a span of 15 bases. The CDR3 covers 14 residues. The CDR3 bases are TGTGCCAGCAACCGCGGGGGGCGTGATGAAAAACTGTTTTTT. Its translation: CASNRGGRDEKLFF.

On this clone itself: Mismatch with germline at one junction end may stem from a read error. The chain links TRBV10-3 to TRBJ2-2, with 9 nucleotides matching TRBD1. The CDR3 has 14 amino acids. Per the germline V gene, CDR1 is ENHRY and CDR2 is SYGVKD. The CDR3 is CAIRGTGNAGELFF. DNA for the CDR3: TGTGCCATCAGGGGGACAGGGAACGCCGGGGAGCTGTTTTTT.

The genes are TRBV6-2 or TRBV6-3 and TRBJ1-2; D perhaps matches TRBD1 (6 bases). The germline CDR1 and CDR2 sequences are MNHEY and SVGEGT. CDR3 length equals 12 residues. Trimming stripped 5 bases from V and 5 bases from J, with 9 bases between. In DNA, the CDR3 is TGTGCCAGCAGTCAACAGGGTTATGGCTACACCTTC. The encoded protein is CASSQQGYGYTF.

The chain is built from TRBV7-2 and TRBJ2-1; the match to TRBD2 covers 11 bases. The J segment lost 8 bases and the V segment lost 5 bases, leaving 14 bases of the junction unmatched. Germline lookup yields CDR1 SGHTA and CDR2 FQGNSA. This CDR3 is built from 17 residues. The CDR3 is CASSPRPSGRWFDEQFF. Written as DNA, the CDR3 is TGTGCCAGCAGCCCCCGGCCTAGCGGGAGGTGGTTTGATGAGCAGTTCTTC.

The rearrangement joins TRBV10-1 to TRBJ2-7; 7 nucleotides align to TRBD1. The germline CDR1 and CDR2 sequences are WNHNN and SYGVQD (reference sequence). The CDR3 covers 14 residues. V dropped 2 bases and J dropped 2; count of bases not matched to a gene: 3. The CDR3 is CASSEGTAAYEQYF. Written as DNA, the CDR3 is TGCGCCAGCAGTGAGGGGACAGCCGCCTACGAGCAGTACTTC.

The CDR3 DNA sequence: TGTGCCAGTAGTATTCTCGTCCGGGAAAAACTGTTTTTT. Its protein product is CASSILVREKLFF. The J gene is TRBJ1-4, the V gene TRBV19; no definite D call. V dropped 3 bases and J dropped 8 bases, with 10 bases sitting between them. CDR1 and CDR2 from the germline V gene are LNHDA and SQIVND (reference sequence). This CDR3 comprises 13 residues. Variable domain in full (rest from reference TRBV19 and TRBJ1-4): DGGITQSPKYLFRKEGQNVTLSCEQNLNHDAMYWYRQDPGQGLRLIYYSQIVNDFQKGDIAEGYSVSREKKESFPLTVTSAQKNPTAFYLCASSILVREKLFFGSGTQLSVL.

DNA of the CDR3: TGCGCCAGCAGCCAAGGCGTAAGCTGGCGGGAGAATCGGTCAGATACGCAGTATTTT. It translates to CASSQGVSWRENRSDTQYF. V is TRBV4-3 and J is TRBJ2-3; TRBD2 aligns across 7 bases. This CDR3 has 19 amino acids. V was pared by 1 base and J by 4 bases, with 17 bases of the junction left unmatched. The germline V gene encodes CDR1 LGHNA and CDR2 YSLEER.

This sequence joins TRBV9 and TRBJ1-2; no firm D call. V was pared by 6 bases and J by 3 bases, with 15 bases between. The CDR3 runs 14 residues. From germline, CDR1 is SGDLS and CDR2 YYNGEE. The CDR3 is CASNGRAGDYGYTF. The CDR3 coding sequence is TGTGCCAGCAACGGGCGGGCGGGAGACTATGGCTACACCTTC.

The chain is built from TRBV19 and TRBJ1-2; tentatively, D is TRBD1 (5 bases). CDR1 is LNHDA and CDR2 is SQIVND in the germline V gene (reference sequence). The length of the CDR3 is 13 residues. V lost 3 bases and J 5 bases, leaving 10 bases between the germline ends. The CDR3 is CASSMSAGYGYTF. The CDR3 DNA follows: TGTGCCAGTAGTATGTCGGCAGGGTATGGCTACACCTTC.

As regards this clone: This could be a read error, since a much larger clone is one nucleotide away. The rearrangement joins TRBV7-3 to TRBJ1-1; D perhaps matches TRBD1 (5 bases). There are 12 residues in the CDR3. The germline V gene encodes CDR1 SGHTA and CDR2 FQGTGA. Trimming removed 5 bases at V and 4 bases at J, with 8 bases between. The CDR3, as DNA: TGTGCCAGCAGCCCGGGGGGCACTGAAGCTTTCTTT. Protein: CASSPGGTEAFF.

The genes are TRBV7-9 and TRBJ1-5; perhaps TRBD1 as D (6 bases). CDR1 is SEHNR and CDR2 is FQNEAQ in the germline V gene (reference sequence). Trimming removed 7 bases from V and 10 bases from J, with 17 bases in between. This CDR3 is built from 13 residues. The CDR3 region is CASTKDSLDPQHF. In DNA form, the CDR3 reads TGTGCCAGCACCAAGGACAGCCTTGATCCCCAGCATTTT.

The chain recombines TRBV11-3 with TRBJ2-2; weak D call: TRBD1 (5 bases). The CDR3 is 17 residues long. Germline CDR1 SGHNT, CDR2 YENEEA. Trimming removed 1 base at V and 1 base at J, with 13 bases between. The CDR3: CASSLVWGPLNTGELFF. DNA for the CDR3: TGTGCCAGCAGCTTAGTGTGGGGCCCTTTGAACACCGGGGAGCTGTTTTTT.

The CDR3 nucleotides are TGTGCCAGCTCACCATCCCAGGGGAGTGAGCAGTTCTTC. Protein product: CASSPSQGSEQFF. The chain employs TRBV18 and TRBJ2-1; D perhaps matches TRBD1 (6 bases). Germline CDR1 is KGHSH and CDR2 is LQKENI. The CDR3 runs to 13 residues. Trimming stripped 2 bases from V and 9 bases from J, with 11 bases between.

The chain has TRBV2 and TRBJ1-5; a weak D match, TRBD1 (6 bases). V lost 6 bases, J lost 3 bases, and 12 bases lay in between. CDR1 and CDR2 from the germline V gene are SNHLY and FYNNEI. This CDR3 contains 14 residues. CDR3 amino acids: CASREQGINQPQHF. As DNA, the CDR3 is TGTGCCAGCAGGGAACAGGGAATCAATCAGCCCCAGCATTTT.

The V gene is TRBV19, the J gene TRBJ2-3, with 8 bases lining up with TRBD2. This CDR3 contains 16 residues. Germline CDR1 reads LNHDA; CDR2 reads SQIVND (reference sequence). V lost 5 bases to trimming and J lost 3 bases; unmatched junction nucleotides: 10. The CDR3 reads CASSFRREGQTDTQYF. The CDR3 coding sequence is TGTGCCAGTAGTTTTAGACGGGAGGGCCAGACAGATACGCAGTATTTT.

The rearrangement links TRBV6-5 to TRBJ2-1; D might be TRBD1 (6 bases). The germline V and J ends were trimmed by 0 bases and 2 bases, with 11 bases remaining between them. The germline V gene has CDR1 MNHEY and CDR2 SVGAGI. CDR3 length: 16 amino acids. This CDR3 reads CASSYSRGSAYNEQFF. CDR3 DNA: TGTGCCAGCAGTTACTCGAGGGGGTCGGCCTACAATGAGCAGTTCTTC.

As to this clone: This sample also contains other DNA sequences that code for the same CDR3. CDR3 region: CASSLTGERTEAFF. The CDR3 DNA follows: TGTGCCAGCTCGCTGACAGGGGAGAGGACTGAAGCTTTCTTT. V is TRBV18 and J is TRBJ1-1; TRBD1 matches at 8 bases. After removal of 6 bases from V and 5 bases from J, the junction contained 8 bases not matched to a gene. The CDR3 loop spans 14 amino acids. Per germline, CDR1 KGHSH and CDR2 LQKENI.

The V call is TRBV30, the J call TRBJ1-5; no definite D call. The CDR3 is 13 amino acids. The V end lost 4 bases, the J end lost 6 bases, and 13 bases lay between the germline ends. The germline gives CDR1 GTSNPN, CDR2 SVGIG (reference sequence). CDR3 in amino acids: CAWTDGIGQPQHF. CDR3 nucleotides: TGTGCCTGGACCGACGGGATAGGTCAGCCCCAGCATTTT.

The chain employs TRBV5-8 and TRBJ2-1; 10 nucleotides line up with TRBD1. The germline V gene has CDR1 SGHTS and CDR2 YDEGEE. Trimming removed 4 bases from V and 2 bases from J; junction bases left unmatched: 12. This CDR3 comprises 18 residues. The DNA of the CDR3 is TGTGCCAGCAGCCCTGAAGTGTTCGGACAGGGGGCCTACAATGAGCAGTTCTTC. It codes for CASSPEVFGQGAYNEQFF.

The CDR3 region is CASSPNRGRGNSPLHF. The CDR3 region has the DNA TGTGCCAGCTCACCTAACAGGGGGAGAGGCAATTCACCCCTCCACTTT. The V call is TRBV18, the J call TRBJ1-6; 8 bases match TRBD1. The V segment lost 3 bases and the J segment 7 bases; nucleotides outside the gene matches: 8. Germline CDR1 KGHSH, CDR2 LQKENI. This CDR3 region has 16 residues. Looking up the rest from reference TRBV18 and TRBJ1-6 gives the full variable domain: NAGVMQNPRHLVRRRGQEARLRCSPMKGHSHVYWYRQLPEEGLKFMVYLQKENIIDESGMPKERFSAEFPKEGPSILRIQQVVRGDSAAYFCASSPNRGRGNSPLHFGNGTRLTVT.

This chain uses TRBV18 with TRBJ2-5; D might be TRBD2 (5 bases). V was pared by 3 bases and J by 4 bases, with 9 bases between. This CDR3 spans 13 amino acids. Germline V gene sequence: CDR1 KGHSH, CDR2 LQKENI. The CDR3 is CASSPGVGETQYF. The CDR3 nucleotides read TGTGCCAGCTCACCCGGGGTTGGAGAGACCCAGTACTTC.

This chain links TRBV24-1 with TRBJ2-3; TRBD2 agrees at 9 bases. CDR3 length equals 16 residues. Germline V lookup: CDR1 KGHDR, CDR2 SFDVKD. After removal of 1 base from V and 2 bases from J, the junction contained 3 bases not matched to a gene. CDR3 sequence (DNA): TGTGCCACCAGTGATTTTGTAGCGGGGGACACAGATACGCAGTATTTT. Protein product: CATSDFVAGDTDTQYF.

The chain links TRBV10-1 to TRBJ1-1; tentative D call: TRBD1 (6 bases). CDR1 is WNHNN, CDR2 SYGVQD, per germline (reference sequence). There are 12 residues in the CDR3. The V end lost 5 bases, the J end lost 8 bases, and 12 bases lay between the germline ends. CDR3 protein: CASSPLGAEAFF. CDR3 nucleotide sequence: TGCGCCAGCAGTCCGCTGGGGGCGGAAGCTTTCTTT.

V and J are TRBV5-6 and TRBJ2-7; 8 nucleotides agree with TRBD2. This CDR3 comprises 13 residues. The germline V gene has CDR1 SGHDT and CDR2 YYEEEE. V was pared by 5 bases and J by 2 bases, with 3 bases of the junction left unmatched. The CDR3 loop is CASSVAGPYEQYF. CDR3 in DNA: TGTGCCAGCAGTGTAGCGGGGCCCTACGAGCAGTACTTC. Full variable domain (remainder filled in from reference TRBV5-6 and TRBJ2-7): DAGVTQSPTHLIKTRGQQVTLRCSPKSGHDTVSWYQQALGQGPQFIFQYYEEEERQRGNFPDRFSGHQFPNYSSELNVNALLLGDSALYLCASSVAGPYEQYFGPGTRLTVT.

A single count supports this clone. This chain links TRBV7-9 with TRBJ1-2; D is perhaps TRBD1 (6 bases). The length of the CDR3 is 19 residues. Germline CDR1 and CDR2: SEHNR and FQNEAQ (reference sequence). V was cut by 5 bases and J by 2 bases, with 27 bases left in between. Here the CDR3 DNA reads TGTGCCAGCAGCCGTATTTGGGACTTTCCAGGGGATTACAACTATGGCTACACCTTC. Its translation is CASSRIWDFPGDYNYGYTF.